Each of the 10 T cell receptor beta chains below was sequenced from the same sample in a study of blood T cells in healthy people across ages. Together with a sample-barcoded 5' primer, a J-beta primer mix was included in a second PCR lasting roughly 6 to 12 cycles. Each CDR3 protein gets one entry after TCRdb re-called the 5' RACE reads with MiXCR. This table has 750,000 to 950,000 distinct CDR3 sequences, around 25% appearing once. This same sample was also part of a study on T cells of mothers and their children.

The specimen sequenced was blood. All receptors derive from a boy aged 5-17 years in good health.

This clonotype was recorded a few times. The chain is built from TRBV5-1 and TRBJ2-3; possibly TRBD2 for D (5 bases). The CDR3 totals 14 residues. Germline assignment: CDR1 SGHRS and CDR2 YFSETQ. Trimming pared 2 bases from V and 6 bases from J, leaving 13 bases between. DNA for the CDR3: TGCGCCAGCAGCTTTGGGCGGGCGGTGGATACGCAGTATTTT. Its protein product is CASSFGRAVDTQYF. Based on the CDR3 plus reference TRBV5-1 and TRBJ2-3, the full variable domain is KAGVTQTPRYLIKTRGQQVTLSCSPISGHRSVSWYQQTPGQGLQFLFEYFSETQRNKGNFPGRFSGRQFSNSRSEMNVSTLELGDSALYLCASSFGRAVDTQYFGPGTRLTVL.

This rearrangement joins TRBV10-1 to TRBJ2-7, with a possible D match to TRBD1 (6 bases). V gave up 4 bases and J gave up 5 bases, with 12 bases separating them. The CDR3 loop spans 13 amino acids. Germline CDR1 is WNHNN and CDR2 is SYGVQD (reference sequence). The CDR3 region is CASSGRTGNEQYF. CDR3 coding DNA: TGCGCCAGCAGTGGAAGAACAGGGAACGAGCAGTACTTC.

The chain recombines TRBV4-1 with TRBJ2-5; 7 nucleotides agree with TRBD2. The better agreement between TRBJ2-7 and the DNA end casts doubt on the J call. Germline V gene lookup returns CDR1 MGHRA and CDR2 YSYEKL. There are 16 residues in the CDR3. The CDR3 DNA reads TGCGCCAGCAGCCAAGGGGGTGGGGGGGACCCCTACGAGCAGTACTTC. Amino acid sequence: CASSQGGGGDPYEQYF.

Only a few counts were recorded for this clonotype. The chain has TRBV7-2 and TRBJ2-5; possibly TRBD1 for D (6 bases). Between the trimmed V and J ends, which lost 4 bases and 9 bases, there was a span of 15 bases. The CDR3 has 13 residues. CDR1 and CDR2 (germline): SGHTA, FQGNSA. As DNA, the CDR3 is TGTGCCAGCAGCTGGATCGAGAAGGGGGCCCAGTACTTC. This encodes CASSWIEKGAQYF.

This clonotype was recorded at least ten times. V and J are TRBV7-9 and TRBJ2-5; D may correspond to TRBD1 or TRBD2 (5 bases each). Germline V gene data show CDR1 as SEHNR and CDR2 as FQNEAQ (reference sequence). The V gene lost 8 bases and the J gene lost 5 bases, with 21 bases spanning the gap. The CDR3 sequence is 15 residues long. The CDR3 sequence is CASGPGRPKQETQYF. CDR3 nucleotides: TGTGCCAGCGGTCCGGGACGACCAAAACAGGAGACCCAGTACTTC. The full variable domain, rest sourced from reference TRBV7-9 and TRBJ2-5, is DTGVSQNPRHKITKRGQNVTFRCDPISEHNRLYWYRQTLGQGPEFLTYFQNEAQLEKSRLLSDRFSAERPKGSFSTLEIQRTEQGDSAMYLCASGPGRPKQETQYFGPGTRLLVL.

In regard to this clonotype: Likely a read error: the CDR3 ends without its conserved phenylalanine or tryptophan. The limits of the CDR3 on the DNA are not certain, so only TCRdb's listed CDR3 is given. The chain uses TRBV20-1 and TRBJ2-1; no check of the table's D call, TRBD1, against the DNA was made. The CDR3 comprises 13 residues, both ends counted. Germline V lookup: CDR1 DFQATT, CDR2 SNEGSKA (reference sequence). The CDR3 loop is CSARAAVRQEKSL.

The gene calls are TRBV2 and TRBJ2-5; D unresolved. CDR1 and CDR2 from the germline V gene are SNHLY and FYNNEI. This CDR3 has 12 residues. Trimming left V 7 bases short and J 2 bases short, with 8 bases between. In DNA, the CDR3 is TGTGCCAGCACTACAGCGCAAGAGACCCAGTACTTC. Translating it yields CASTTAQETQYF.

V is TRBV5-1 and J is TRBJ2-5, with 7 bases that match TRBD1. V dropped 0 bases and J dropped 3; count of bases not matched to a gene: 2. The CDR3 runs to 14 residues. Per germline, CDR1 SGHRS and CDR2 YFSETQ. The CDR3 DNA follows: TGCGCCAGCAGCTTGGTTCAGGGGGAAGAGACCCAGTACTTC. The encoded protein is CASSLVQGEETQYF.

The CDR3 DNA reads as TGTGCCAGCAGCCCCCGGACCTGGGGTGAAAAACTGTTTTTT. It encodes CASSPRTWGEKLFF. The V call is TRBV7-9, the J call TRBJ1-4; the D is unclear. Germline CDR1 SEHNR, CDR2 FQNEAQ (reference sequence). The V and J ends lost 5 bases and 7 bases respectively, with 14 bases between them. This CDR3 comprises 14 residues.

This clonotype was seen a few times. The rearrangement links TRBV28 to TRBJ1-1, with D possibly matching TRBD1 (5 bases). Germline V lookup: CDR1 MDHEN, CDR2 SYDVKM. V shed 4 bases and J shed 0 bases, with 15 bases lying between them. The CDR3 spans 16 residues. CDR3 amino acids: CASSWLDRIVNTEAFF. Here the CDR3 DNA reads TGTGCCAGCAGTTGGCTCGACAGAATAGTGAACACTGAAGCTTTCTTT.